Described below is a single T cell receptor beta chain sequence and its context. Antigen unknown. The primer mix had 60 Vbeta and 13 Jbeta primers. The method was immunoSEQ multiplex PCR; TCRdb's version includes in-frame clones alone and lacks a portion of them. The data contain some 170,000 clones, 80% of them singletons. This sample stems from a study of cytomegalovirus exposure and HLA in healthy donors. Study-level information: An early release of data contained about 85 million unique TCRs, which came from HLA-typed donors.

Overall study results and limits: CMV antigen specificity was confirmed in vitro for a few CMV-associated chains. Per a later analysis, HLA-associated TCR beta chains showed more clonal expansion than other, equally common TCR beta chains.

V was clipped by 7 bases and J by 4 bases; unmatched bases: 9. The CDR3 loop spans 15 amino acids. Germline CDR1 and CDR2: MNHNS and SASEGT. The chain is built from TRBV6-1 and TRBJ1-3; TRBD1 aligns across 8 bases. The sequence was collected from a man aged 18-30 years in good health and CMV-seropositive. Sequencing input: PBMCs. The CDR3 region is CASTADRGMGNTIYF. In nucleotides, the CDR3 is TGTGCCAGCACCGCCGACAGGGGAATGGGAAACACCATATATTTT.